This section outlines one T cell receptor (beta chain) sequence together with its context. The read finishes 3 residues shy of the CDR3 end, and the germline J gene is used to complete it. The data are from a study of T cells in women clearing cervical HPV infection. The assay was immunoSEQ multiplex PCR, and TCRdb's table has in-frame clones only and misses some. This repertoire includes under 40,000 clones. V was trimmed by 5 bases and J by 9 bases, leaving 17 bases between them. Germline values: CDR1 SEHNR, CDR2 FQNEAQ (reference sequence). The CDR3 loop spans 14 amino acids. The chain couples TRBV7-9 to TRBJ2-1, with D maybe TRBD1 (6 bases). Input material: blood buffy coat. The TCR was taken from a woman between 18 and 70 years old with a cervical HPV16 infection that either progressed to CIN3+ or cleared (not recorded which). The part of the CDR3 DNA that was read is TGTGCCAGCAGCCTCACAGTTGGGGGCAGTGAG. It specifies CASSLTVGGSE. The CDR3, in full, reads CASSLTVGGSEQFF.